This T cell receptor (beta chain) was recovered during a study of cytomegalovirus exposure and HLA in healthy donors. Study-wide results and limits: Looking again later, the authors saw that most CMV-associated TCR beta chains seemed HLA-restricted.

CDR1 SGHAT and CDR2 FQNNGV come from the germline V gene. V was clipped by 1 base and J by 3 bases, with 12 bases between them. This CDR3 has 15 residues. The PCR had 60 Vbeta and 13 Jbeta primers. The method was immunoSEQ multiplex PCR; TCRdb's version includes in-frame clones alone and lacks a portion of them. The top ten hold approximately 6.8% of the sample, which has approximately 160,000 clones, around 78% seen once. In regard to this clone: Antigen: not known.

V and J are TRBV11-2 and TRBJ2-5; D possibly corresponds to TRBD2 (6 bases). Input material: PBMCs. The TCR was taken from a woman in her thirties or forties in good health and CMV-seropositive. In DNA form, the CDR3 reads TGTGCCAGCAGCTTAGTGACCGGGGGAAAAGAGACCCAGTACTTC. It is translated as CASSLVTGGKETQYF.